This TCR beta chain was found in a study of OX40 agonist ivuxolimab in advanced cancers. This clone appeared once. Here immunoSEQ multiplex PCR was the method, and the copy in TCRdb shows in-frame clones only, minus some. The sample includes about 59,000 clones, approximately 83% seen only once; the top ten take 0.6% to 0.9%. The sequenced sample was CD4+ or CD8+ T cells sorted from blood, obtained in a trial of the OX40 agonist ivuxolimab. The origin of this receptor is an adult with an advanced solid tumor such as melanoma, head and neck, liver or kidney cancer.

This CDR3 is CASSEAGTGSAEAFF. The CDR3 coding sequence is TGTGCCAGCAGTGAAGCAGGGACAGGGAGTGCTGAAGCTTTCTTT. This sequence joins TRBV6-1 and TRBJ1-1, with TRBD1 matching over 9 bases. CDR3 length equals 15 residues. J was trimmed by 6 bases and V by 0 bases; bases with no gene match: 5. The germline gives CDR1 MNHNS, CDR2 SASEGT.